Below, one TCR beta chain is given with its context. Its cognate antigen has yet to be identified. No base quality values were provided; no much bigger clone lies one nucleotide off. The data originate from a study of blood T cell repertoires in COVID-19 (dated by TCRdb to 2019 to 2021). About the full investigation: The collaborator samples originated in the United States, Italy and Spain and spanned the acute and convalescent phases of COVID-19. The prospective study material was composed of cDNA or gDNA derived from T cells, B-cell-depleted T cells, or PBMCs. The dataset comprised deeply sampled blood TCRbeta repertoires from subjects exposed to, actively infected with, or recovered from COVID-19. A freely available public database, intended as a resource for researchers studying the immune response to SARS-CoV-2, is where the repertoires were released. Samples came from the ongoing ImmuneRACE study (first 160 participants) plus 1,254 subjects from 6 global collaborators. Nearly every sample came with metadata listing a de-identified subject ID, COVID-19 status, age in years and sex. Where available, HLA class I and class II types were taken from metadata supplied by the sample provider and were not determined by assay-based typing. The paper's findings and limits, for the study overall: The quantity of clinical and demographic metadata differed by source and by participant and was supplied without curation.

The immunoSEQ Assay, a bias-controlled multiplex PCR, was used to amplify TCRbeta CDR3 regions from genomic DNA. The study's processing was this. Nucleated cell counts per sample were estimated from amplification of reference gene primers within the assay. To quantify the absolute abundance of each unique TCRbeta CDR3 rearrangement, sequence reads were collapsed and filtered. For each sample, productive Simpson clonality was calculated as the square root of Simpson's diversity index across productive rearrangements. The table comes from immuneACCESS by way of TCRdb, which keeps in-frame sequences with V and J called. Part of the clones is missing from these tables; in studies checked, under half for an unresolved V gene and the rest for unknown reasons. That table gives V, J and clone size, and the DNA gave D and trimming. For this sample there are around 180,000 clones; 84% appear just once. Around 12% of the sample lies in the top ten.

Participants in the prospective study were aged roughly 18 to 100 years, lived in 24 United States geographic areas, and enrolled through a virtual design. To assign participants to cohorts, the prospective study relied on clinical history that participants themselves reported in a screening survey and a study questionnaire. ImmuneRACE Cohort 3 recovered participants were defined by two consecutive negative NP/OP PCR tests, healthcare professional clearance, or symptom resolution. Each participant in the prospective study had whole blood, serum and a nasopharyngeal or oropharyngeal swab collected by mobile phlebotomists. Participants in the prospective study had the option to provide additional blood draws and questionnaires over a 2-month period. Prospective study blood samples were shipped either frozen or at room temperature before DNA extraction. The germline V end is reduced by 8 bases and the J end by 9 bases; junction bases left unmatched: 6. From the cysteine through the phenylalanine, the CDR3 covers 14 amino acids. Here the CDR3 DNA is all that survives: 42 bases in frame from base 1. The germline V gene specifies MNHEY as CDR1 and SVGAGI as CDR2.

The source material was PBMCs or T cells enriched from blood (not recorded which). The receptor's source is a man in his fifties or sixties who had recovered from COVID-19. The receptor chain draws on TRBV6-5 and TRBJ1-6; 11 central bases correspond to TRBD1. The bases read TGTGCCAGCCTGAGTGGGACAGGGGGTTCACCCCTCCACTTT. Its protein is CASLSGTGGSPLHF.